This T cell receptor beta chain originates from a study of CD8+ T cells in alopecia areata. Comment on this clone: Its antigen is still unknown.

General study points: Clonality exceeded that of normal scalp in lesional scalp, most notably in alopecia totalis/universalis.

The sequencing template was cDNA reverse transcribed from extracted RNA. The method was immunoSEQ multiplex PCR; TCRdb's version includes in-frame clones alone and lacks a portion of them. The sample records approximately 89,000 clones, roughly half being singletons. Collected material from alopecia areata patients comprised lesional scalp punch biopsies and peripheral blood. Germline assignment: CDR1 SQVTM and CDR2 ANQGSEA. The V and J ends lost 3 bases and 4 bases respectively, with 9 bases between them. The CDR3 spans 12 residues. This chain links TRBV29-1 with TRBJ1-1, with no clear D. The sample comprised NKG2D-high CD8+ T cells sorted from blood. This clonotype was obtained from a human donor with alopecia areata. CDR3 DNA: TGCAGCGTTGACCCTGTTGGCACTGAAGCTTTCTTT. This translates into CSVDPVGTEAFF.